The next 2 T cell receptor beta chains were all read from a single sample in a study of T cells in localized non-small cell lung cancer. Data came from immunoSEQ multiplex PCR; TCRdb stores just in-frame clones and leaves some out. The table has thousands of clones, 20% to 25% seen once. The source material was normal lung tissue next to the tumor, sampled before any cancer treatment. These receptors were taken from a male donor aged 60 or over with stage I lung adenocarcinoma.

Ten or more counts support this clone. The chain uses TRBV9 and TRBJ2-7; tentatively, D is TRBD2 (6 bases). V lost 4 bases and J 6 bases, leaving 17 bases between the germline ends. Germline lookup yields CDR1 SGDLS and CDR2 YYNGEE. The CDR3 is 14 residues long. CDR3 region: CASSPGGVPGEQYF. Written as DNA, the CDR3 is TGTGCCAGCAGCCCGGGCGGGGTCCCGGGCGAGCAGTACTTC.

This CDR3 reads CSIATGDANTGELFF. CDR3 bases: TGCAGCATAGCGACGGGTGACGCGAACACCGGGGAGCTGTTTTTT. V usage is TRBV29-1 and J usage is TRBJ2-2; tentative D call: TRBD2 (5 bases). In germline, CDR1 is SQVTM, CDR2 ANQGSEA. The CDR3 totals 15 residues. The ends were cut back, 8 bases at V and 0 bases at J, with 16 bases in the middle.